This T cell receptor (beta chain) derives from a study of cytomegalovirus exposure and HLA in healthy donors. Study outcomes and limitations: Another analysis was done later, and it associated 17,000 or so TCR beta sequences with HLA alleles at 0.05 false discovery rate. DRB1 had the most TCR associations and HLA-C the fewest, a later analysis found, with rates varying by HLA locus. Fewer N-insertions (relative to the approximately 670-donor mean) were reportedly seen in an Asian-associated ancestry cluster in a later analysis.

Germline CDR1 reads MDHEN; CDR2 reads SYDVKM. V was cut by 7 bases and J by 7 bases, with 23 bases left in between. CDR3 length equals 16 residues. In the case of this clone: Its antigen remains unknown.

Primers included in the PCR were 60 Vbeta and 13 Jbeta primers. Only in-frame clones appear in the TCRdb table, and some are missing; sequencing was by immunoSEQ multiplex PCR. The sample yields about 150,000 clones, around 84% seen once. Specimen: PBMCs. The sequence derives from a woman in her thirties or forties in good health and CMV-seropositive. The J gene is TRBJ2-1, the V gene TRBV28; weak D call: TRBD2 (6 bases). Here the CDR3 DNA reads TGTGCCAGCACCTCCCTCAGGGACTCGCAGGCGAATGAGCAGTTCTTC. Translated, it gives CASTSLRDSQANEQFF.